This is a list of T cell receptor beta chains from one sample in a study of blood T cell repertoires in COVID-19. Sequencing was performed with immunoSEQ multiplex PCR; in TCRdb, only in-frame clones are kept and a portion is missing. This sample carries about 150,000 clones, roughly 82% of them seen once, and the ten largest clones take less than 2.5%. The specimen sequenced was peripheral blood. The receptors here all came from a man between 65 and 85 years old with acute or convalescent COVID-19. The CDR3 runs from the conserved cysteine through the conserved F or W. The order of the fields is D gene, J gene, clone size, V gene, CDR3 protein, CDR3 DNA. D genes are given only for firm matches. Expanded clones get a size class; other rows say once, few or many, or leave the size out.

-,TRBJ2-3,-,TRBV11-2,CASSLDLNIDTQYF,TGTGCCAGCAGCTTAGATCTCAACATCGATACGCAGTATTTT
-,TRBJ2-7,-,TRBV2,CASTSVEHIYEQYF,TGTGCCAGCACCTCCGTCGAGCATATCTACGAGCAGTACTTC
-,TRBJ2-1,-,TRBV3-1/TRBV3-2,CASSLHRGTGNEQFF,TGTGCCAGCAGCCTCCACCGGGGGACGGGTAATGAGCAGTTCTTC
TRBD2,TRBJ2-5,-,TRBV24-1,CATSEGPGLAGSAETQYF,TGTGCCACCAGTGAGGGACCGGGACTAGCGGGAAGTGCGGAGACCCAGTACTTC
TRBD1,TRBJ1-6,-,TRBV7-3,CASSSQGGEGSPLHF,TGTGCCAGCAGCTCGCAGGGGGGCGAGGGTTCACCCCTCCACTTT
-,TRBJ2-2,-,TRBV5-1,CASSPVTANTGELFF,TGCGCCAGCAGCCCGGTGACAGCTAACACCGGGGAGCTGTTTTTT
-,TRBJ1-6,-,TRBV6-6,CASSPTRGSSYNSPLHF,TGTGCCAGCAGTCCTACCAGGGGAAGCTCCTATAATTCACCCCTCCACTTT
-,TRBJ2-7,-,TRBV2,CASSEALRQKYF,TGTGCCAGCAGTGAAGCTCTGAGACAGAAGTACTTC
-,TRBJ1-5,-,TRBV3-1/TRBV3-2,CASSRQANQPQHF,TGTGCCAGCAGCAGACAGGCGAATCAGCCCCAGCATTTT
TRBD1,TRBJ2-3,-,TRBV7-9,CASRPTGVTDTQYF,TGTGCCAGCAGACCAACAGGGGTCACAGATACGCAGTATTTT
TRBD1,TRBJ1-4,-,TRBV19,CASTIGPPGQGREKLFF,TGTGCCAGTACCATCGGCCCTCCGGGACAGGGAAGGGAAAAACTGTTTTTT
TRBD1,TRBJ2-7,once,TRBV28,CASSAGTGGGPSSYEQYF,TGTGCCAGCAGTGCGGGGACAGGGGGCGGACCTAGCTCCTACGAGCAGTACTTC
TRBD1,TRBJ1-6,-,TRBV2,CASNGQGTSPLHF,TGTGCCAGCAACGGACAGGGGACTTCACCCCTCCACTTT
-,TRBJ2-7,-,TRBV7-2,CASSYASNSYEQYF,TGTGCCAGCAGCTATGCATCTAATTCCTACGAGCAGTACTTC
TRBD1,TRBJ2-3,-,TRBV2,CASSDRGRDMDTQYF,TGTGCCAGCAGTGACAGGGGGCGCGATATGGATACGCAGTATTTT
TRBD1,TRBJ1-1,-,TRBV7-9,CASSFGRGQTEAFF,TGTGCCAGCAGCTTCGGCAGGGGGCAAACTGAAGCTTTCTTT
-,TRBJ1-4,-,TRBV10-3,CAISARQDNEKLFF,TGTGCCATCAGTGCCAGACAAGATAATGAAAAACTGTTTTTT
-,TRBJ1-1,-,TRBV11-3,CASSEAGRTEAFF,TGTGCCAGCAGCGAAGCAGGCCGAACTGAAGCTTTCTTT
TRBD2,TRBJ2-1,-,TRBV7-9,CASSPRGSSYNEQFF,TGTGCCAGCAGCCCGCGCGGGAGCTCCTACAATGAGCAGTTCTTC
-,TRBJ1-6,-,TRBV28,CASSLLGGQVGTPLHF,TGTGCCAGCAGTTTATTAGGGGGTCAGGTTGGAACACCCCTCCACTTT
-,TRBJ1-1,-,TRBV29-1,CSVVVGTMNTEAFF,TGCAGCGTTGTTGTGGGGACAATGAACACTGAAGCTTTCTTT
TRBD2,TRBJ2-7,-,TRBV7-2,CASSPRGGTTSEQYF,TGTGCCAGCAGCCCACGCGGGGGAACCACGTCCGAGCAGTACTTC
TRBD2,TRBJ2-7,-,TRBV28,CASTDSGRVGEQYF,TGTGCCAGCACCGATAGCGGGAGGGTGGGGGAGCAGTACTTC